The 17 T cell receptor beta chains listed next were all sequenced from one sample in a study of beta chain features in type 1 diabetes. Expressed TCRB transcripts were sequenced, since all the RNA that had been isolated was reverse transcribed. Data came from immunoSEQ multiplex PCR; TCRdb stores just in-frame clones and leaves some out. The sample shows around 500,000 clones, over 10% of them seen only once. Specimen: naive CD4+ T cells from blood. These TCRs come from a woman between 18 and 30 years old in good health.

The chain recombines TRBV29-1 with TRBJ1-1; a weak D match, TRBD1 (5 bases). The CDR3 loop spans 17 amino acids. The germline CDR1 and CDR2 sequences are SQVTM and ANQGSEA. V was shortened by 6 bases and J by 4 bases, with 27 bases between the two germline ends. The CDR3 DNA is TGCAGCGTCCAAGGCCTACATGGCCGGTTGGGGGGCACTGAAGCTTTCTTT. Translation: CSVQGLHGRLGGTEAFF.

This clone has more than one count but fewer than ten. The chain recombines TRBV7-2 with TRBJ2-5; possibly TRBD1 for D (5 bases). The length of the CDR3 is 15 residues. V lost 3 bases and J 1 base, leaving 12 bases between the germline ends. Germline V lookup: CDR1 SGHTA, CDR2 FQGNSA. This CDR3 reads CASSFAGAAQETQYF. CDR3 sequence (DNA): TGTGCCAGCAGCTTCGCTGGGGCGGCCCAAGAGACCCAGTACTTC.

The chain uses TRBV30 and TRBJ2-7, with D maybe TRBD1 (5 bases). Germline V gene sequence: CDR1 GTSNPN, CDR2 SVGIG (reference sequence). The CDR3 runs 12 residues. Trimming stripped 4 bases from V and 6 bases from J, with 13 bases between. CDR3: CAWNPNRREQYF. The CDR3, as DNA: TGTGCCTGGAACCCTAACAGGCGCGAGCAGTACTTC.

This clone has only a few counts. The rearrangement joins TRBV28 to TRBJ2-7; 7 bases are a match to TRBD1. There are 14 residues in the CDR3. The V and J ends lost 6 bases and 6 bases, in that order; junction bases with no gene match: 11. The germline CDR1 and CDR2 sequences are MDHEN and SYDVKM. The CDR3: CASSPAIGGGEQYV. Written as DNA, the CDR3 is TGTGCCAGCAGCCCCGCTATAGGGGGCGGCGAGCAGTACGTC.

The V and J genes are TRBV30 and TRBJ1-5; D uncertain. V lost 0 bases, J lost 4 bases, and 7 bases lay in between. CDR3 length: 13 amino acids. Germline assignment: CDR1 GTSNPN and CDR2 SVGIG (reference sequence). CDR3 DNA: TGTGCCTGGAGTGTACGCGTAAATCAGCCCCAGCATTTT. It is translated as CAWSVRVNQPQHF.

This clone has only a few counts. CDR3 residues: CSARDGGGQYV. The CDR3 DNA sequence: TGCAGTGCTAGAGATGGCGGGGGCCAGTACGTC. This chain connects TRBV20-1 to TRBJ2-7; a possible D gene is TRBD2 (7 bases). Germline CDR1 DFQATT, CDR2 SNEGSKA (reference sequence). This CDR3 contains 11 residues. Trimming took off 0 bases at V and 10 bases at J, with 10 bases between the two ends.

V is TRBV29-1 and J is TRBJ2-7; D unresolved. The germline V gene has CDR1 SQVTM and CDR2 ANQGSEA. This CDR3 contains 14 residues. The V end lost 5 bases, the J end lost 1 base, and 15 bases lay between the germline ends. CDR3 loop: CSVFPPVKSYEQYV. The CDR3 DNA follows: TGCAGCGTTTTCCCCCCGGTCAAATCCTACGAGCAGTACGTC.

This chain joins TRBV14 and TRBJ2-1; 9 bases line up with TRBD2. J gave up 8 bases and V 1 base, and 9 bases lay outside the gene matches. Germline CDR1 and CDR2: SGHDN and FVKESK. The CDR3 extends over 16 amino acids. CDR3: CASSQGRREGFHEQFF. The CDR3 coding sequence is TGTGCCAGCAGCCAAGGTAGGCGGGAGGGATTCCATGAGCAGTTCTTC.

The chain uses TRBV7-9 and TRBJ2-3; the match to TRBD1 covers 9 bases. The V gene end was trimmed by 3 bases and the J gene end by 5 bases; junction bases not matched to a gene: 12. Per the germline V gene, CDR1 is SEHNR and CDR2 is FQNEAQ (reference sequence). The CDR3 is 17 amino acids. The CDR3 DNA reads TGTGCCAGCAGCTTTTTAGCTCGGGACAGGGTCGTAGATACGCAGTATTTT. Translation: CASSFLARDRVVDTQYF.

V is TRBV6-5 and J is TRBJ1-2, with TRBD1 matching over 7 bases. The V gene end was trimmed by 0 bases and the J gene end by 1 base; junction bases not matched to a gene: 5. Germline CDR1 is MNHEY and CDR2 is SVGAGI. The CDR3 spans 16 residues. The CDR3 sequence: CASSYSRTGLNYGYTF. The CDR3 DNA sequence: TGTGCCAGCAGTTACTCGAGGACAGGACTTAACTATGGCTACACCTTC.

This clone appeared a few times. The chain employs TRBV9 and TRBJ1-6, with D possibly being TRBD1 (6 bases). The V end was cut by 4 bases, the J end by 6 bases, with 14 bases between. Germline-derived CDR1 and CDR2 are SGDLS and YYNGEE. The CDR3 extends over 15 amino acids. CDR3 sequence (DNA): TGTGCCAGCAGCCCAGGGGTCGGGACTAATTCACCCCTCCACTTT. It codes for CASSPGVGTNSPLHF.

The CDR3 loop is CASGAEGNSPLHF. DNA of the CDR3: TGTGCCAGCGGGGCAGAGGGTAATTCACCCCTCCACTTT. The chain joins TRBV2 to TRBJ1-6; D perhaps matches TRBD1 (5 bases). V lost 8 bases, J lost 6 bases, and 11 bases lay in between. Germline V gene data show CDR1 as SNHLY and CDR2 as FYNNEI. The CDR3 is 13 residues long.

The chain combines TRBV7-8 with TRBJ2-7, with D uncertain. Per germline, CDR1 SGHVS and CDR2 FQNEAQ. The length of the CDR3 is 13 residues. V lost 5 bases and J 2 bases, leaving 10 bases between the germline ends. The CDR3 DNA is TGTGCCAGCAGCCCCAGGTCCGCCTACGAGCAGTACGTC. Translated, it gives CASSPRSAYEQYV.

This chain connects TRBV21-1 to TRBJ2-5; the table's D call, TRBD1, was not checked against the DNA. TRBV21-1 is a documented pseudogene. The CDR3 extends over 14 amino acids. The CDR3 here is CAIRDRGLEETQYF. CDR3 DNA: TGTGCCATTCGGGACAGGGGCCTCGAAGAGACCCAGTACTTC.

This clone was seen a handful of times. The same CDR3 arises from other DNA sequences in this sample as well. V usage is TRBV29-1 and J usage is TRBJ1-4, with 9 bases identical to TRBD1. The germline gives CDR1 SQVTM, CDR2 ANQGSEA. The junction had 3 bases not matched to a gene; V was cut back by 3 bases and J by 7 bases. The CDR3 runs 13 residues. CDR3 coding DNA: TGCAGCGTTGAGGGACAGGGCAGTGAAAAACTGTTTTTT. Translating it yields CSVEGQGSEKLFF.

This clone was recorded a few times. One base away lies a much larger clone, so this may be a sequencing read error. The CDR3 sequence is CASRDYNEQFF. In DNA, the CDR3 is TGTGCCAGCAGGGACTACAATGAGCAGTTCTTC. The gene calls are TRBV6-5 and TRBJ2-1; D unclear. The CDR3 totals 11 residues. Germline V gene lookup returns CDR1 MNHEY and CDR2 SVGAGI. Deletions cut 6 bases from V and 3 bases from J, with 3 bases between.

A few counts support this clone. V and J are TRBV15 and TRBJ2-7; the match to TRBD1 covers 9 bases. Germline CDR1 and CDR2: LNHNV and YYDKDF (reference sequence). The J segment lost 2 bases and the V segment lost 0 bases, leaving 2 bases of the junction unmatched. This CDR3 has 15 residues. For the CDR3, the DNA is TGTGCCACCAGCAGAGACAGACAGGGGGCCTACGAGCAGTACGTC. Amino acid sequence: CATSRDRQGAYEQYV.